These 31 T cell receptor beta chains were sequenced from one sample in a study of T cells in localized non-small cell lung cancer. Sequenced by immunoSEQ multiplex PCR; TCRdb stores in-frame clones only, minus some. This sample has 55,000 to 80,000 clones, with approximately 84% found just once. Material: peripheral blood, obtained before any cancer treatment. The receptors shown here come from a female donor of 60 years or more with stage I lung adenocarcinoma.

The sample holds a few counts of this clone. This chain uses TRBV6-1 with TRBJ2-7; D could derive from TRBD1 or TRBD2 (5 bases each). Germline V gives CDR1 MNHNS, CDR2 SASEGT. The CDR3 runs 13 residues. The V end lost 8 bases, the J end lost 4 bases, and 15 bases lay between the germline ends. DNA for the CDR3: TGTGCCAGCGGTCCAGGGACCATTTACGAGCAGTACTTC. As protein: CASGPGTIYEQYF.

This chain links TRBV7-8 with TRBJ2-4, with 7 bases matching TRBD1. The V gene's germline CDR1 is SGHVS and CDR2 FQNEAQ. The CDR3 extends over 16 amino acids. V trimming: 5 bases; J trimming: 1 base; junction bases outside the gene matches: 8. The CDR3 bases are TGTGCCAGCAGCCCCGGACAGGTCTTTGCCAAAAACATTCAGTACTTC. Its translation: CASSPGQVFAKNIQYF.

The V gene is TRBV18, the J gene TRBJ1-5; TRBD1 agrees at 7 bases. The CDR3 spans 16 residues. Germline V CDR1 and CDR2: KGHSH, LQKENI. V dropped 4 bases and J dropped 4; count of bases not matched to a gene: 10. CDR3 region: CASSRGVGTDNQPQHF. In DNA form, the CDR3 reads TGTGCCAGCTCACGAGGAGTCGGGACAGATAATCAGCCCCAGCATTTT.

This clone came up once. The genes are TRBV2 and TRBJ2-7, with 8 bases matching TRBD1. The V gene's germline CDR1 is SNHLY and CDR2 FYNNEI. There are 17 residues in the CDR3. Trimming at V came to 6 bases and at J to 2 bases, leaving 15 bases not matched to a gene. The CDR3 DNA follows: TGTGCCAGCAGCGGGACAGGCCGCTCTTTGGTGGCCTACGAGCAGTACTTC. It encodes CASSGTGRSLVAYEQYF.

There are many counts of this clone. The V gene is TRBV27, the J gene TRBJ1-2; no reliable D call. Germline CDR1 and CDR2: MNHEY and SMNVEV (reference sequence). V was cut by 2 bases and J by 8 bases, with 12 bases left in between. This CDR3 has 13 residues. CDR3 loop: CASSLRAPGGYTF. The DNA for the CDR3 is TGTGCCAGCAGTTTAAGGGCTCCCGGGGGCTACACCTTC.

The chain is built from TRBV9 and TRBJ1-1; D unresolved. Germline values: CDR1 SGDLS, CDR2 YYNGEE. The CDR3 sequence is 12 residues long. V gave up 4 bases and J gave up 7 bases, with 11 bases separating them. Here the CDR3 reads CASSLDGVEAFF. The CDR3, as DNA: TGTGCCAGCAGCCTCGACGGGGTTGAAGCTTTCTTT.

The chain uses TRBV6-5 and TRBJ2-7; TRBD2 agrees at 7 bases. The trim removed 4 bases at V and 9 bases at J, leaving 12 bases unmatched. From germline, CDR1 is MNHEY and CDR2 SVGAGI. The CDR3 is made up of 14 amino acids. In DNA, the CDR3 is TGTGCCAGCAGTTCCCCCCGGGCGGGAGCTCTGCAGTACTTC. Translated, it gives CASSSPRAGALQYF.

The rearrangement links TRBV2 to TRBJ2-6; D is ambiguous. The CDR3 runs 15 residues. Trimming shortened V by 4 bases and J by 0 bases, and 7 bases separated the two germline ends. Germline CDR1 SNHLY, CDR2 FYNNEI. The DNA for the CDR3 is TGTGCCAGCAGTGCCAGGAGCTCTGGGGCCAACGTCCTGACTTTC. It is translated as CASSARSSGANVLTF. Full variable domain (rest looked up from reference TRBV2 and TRBJ2-6): EPEVTQTPSHQVTQMGQEVILRCVPISNHLYFYWYRQILGQKVEFLVSFYNNEISEKSEIFDDQFSVERPDGSNFTLKIRSTKLEDSAMYFCASSARSSGANVLTFGAGSRLTVL.

This chain connects TRBV5-6 to TRBJ2-5, with 13 bases lining up with TRBD2. The germline V gene encodes CDR1 SGHDT and CDR2 YYEEEE. This CDR3 contains 15 residues. V shed 2 bases, J shed 5 bases, and the junction held 3 bases outside the gene matches. CDR3 residues: CASSFPLAGGETQYF. The CDR3 region has the DNA TGTGCCAGCAGCTTTCCACTAGCGGGAGGGGAGACCCAGTACTTC. The variable domain in full, completed from reference TRBV5-6 and TRBJ2-5, reads DAGVTQSPTHLIKTRGQQVTLRCSPKSGHDTVSWYQQALGQGPQFIFQYYEEEERQRGNFPDRFSGHQFPNYSSELNVNALLLGDSALYLCASSFPLAGGETQYFGPGTRLLVL.

The chain carries TRBV14 and TRBJ2-2; no clear D. The CDR3 length is 14 residues. The V and J ends lost 0 bases and 6 bases respectively, with 8 bases between them. Germline V gives CDR1 SGHDN, CDR2 FVKESK. The CDR3 nucleotides are TGTGCCAGCAGCCAAGAACTGGTGGCCGGGGAGCTGTTTTTT. This encodes CASSQELVAGELFF.

The chain couples TRBV5-1 to TRBJ1-1, with a weak D call TRBD1 (5 bases). Trimming shortened V by 3 bases and J by 1 base, and 16 bases separated the two germline ends. Germline V lookup: CDR1 SGHRS, CDR2 YFSETQ. The CDR3 extends over 16 amino acids. The CDR3, as DNA: TGCGCCAGCAGCTCCTCCTACGGGGGAGGGAACACTGAAGCTTTCTTT. Translated: CASSSSYGGGNTEAFF.

The chain links TRBV7-2 to TRBJ2-7, with D unresolved. The germline gives CDR1 SGHTA, CDR2 FQGNSA. There are 12 residues in the CDR3. The V end lost 3 bases, the J end lost 1 base, and 4 bases lay between the germline ends. CDR3 in amino acids: CASSFGSYEQYF. In DNA form, the CDR3 reads TGTGCCAGCAGCTTTGGTTCCTACGAGCAGTACTTC.

The chain links TRBV6-5 to TRBJ1-5; no clear D. The CDR3 sequence is 11 residues long. V was cut by 5 bases and J by 12 bases, with 11 bases left in between. Germline V gene sequence: CDR1 MNHEY, CDR2 SVGAGI. CDR3 bases: TGTGCCAGCAGTGAAATTGAGGGCCAGCATTTT. Amino acids: CASSEIEGQHF.

The chain uses TRBV5-1 and TRBJ2-1; weak D call: TRBD2 (5 bases). Germline values: CDR1 SGHRS, CDR2 YFSETQ. The CDR3 length is 14 residues. With 1 base removed from V and 9 bases from J, the gap between germline ends came to 14 bases. This CDR3 is CASSLRTGVGEQFF. DNA of the CDR3: TGCGCCAGCAGCTTGCGGACTGGAGTCGGTGAGCAGTTCTTC.

The J gene is TRBJ1-3, the V gene TRBV15; D remains ambiguous. Germline CDR1 reads LNHNV; CDR2 reads YYDKDF (reference sequence). Trimming stripped 0 bases from V and 3 bases from J, with 12 bases between. The CDR3 contains 16 residues. The CDR3 bases are TGTGCCACCAGCAGAGATTTTACCCGGGGTGGAAACACCATATATTTT. Encoded protein: CATSRDFTRGGNTIYF.

The rearrangement joins TRBV9 to TRBJ2-1; D is ambiguous. Germline loops: CDR1 SGDLS, CDR2 YYNGEE. The V gene lost 0 bases and the J gene lost 9 bases, with 4 bases spanning the gap. The CDR3 length is 11 residues. In DNA form, the CDR3 reads TGTGCCAGCAGCGTAGGGGGTGAGCAGTTCTTC. It encodes CASSVGGEQFF.

For this clone: Mismatch with germline at one junction end may stem from a read error. V gene TRBV7-7 combines with J gene TRBJ2-1; no definite D call. Per germline, CDR1 SSHAT and CDR2 FNYEAQ (reference sequence). This CDR3 has 15 residues. CDR3: CASSLVVSSYNEQFF. In DNA form, the CDR3 reads TGTGCTAGCAGCTTAGTGGTGAGCTCCTACAATGAGCAGTTCTTC.

The J gene is TRBJ1-2, the V gene TRBV19; D possibly corresponds to TRBD1 (5 bases). The CDR3 runs 14 residues. V was clipped by 4 bases and J by 2 bases, with 11 bases between them. Germline CDR1 LNHDA, CDR2 SQIVND (reference sequence). DNA of the CDR3: TGTGCCAGTAGTACTTTCGGGGCGAACTATGGCTACACCTTC. It encodes CASSTFGANYGYTF.

The gene calls are TRBV6-1 and TRBJ2-1; TRBD2 matches at 7 bases. Germline CDR1 is MNHNS and CDR2 is SASEGT. The V segment lost 0 bases and the J segment 6 bases; nucleotides outside the gene matches: 8. The CDR3 length is 16 residues. In DNA, the CDR3 is TGTGCCAGCAGTGAAGCCGGCACTAGCGTTCGCAATGAGCAGTTCTTC. Its protein is CASSEAGTSVRNEQFF.

This clone has a single count. The J gene is TRBJ2-1, the V gene TRBV6-5; D call uncertain. This CDR3 comprises 13 residues. In germline, CDR1 is MNHEY, CDR2 SVGAGI. The germline V and J ends were trimmed by 8 bases and 7 bases, with 15 bases remaining between them. The CDR3 region is CASGGRLGNEQFF. Written as DNA, the CDR3 is TGTGCCAGCGGTGGGCGACTTGGGAATGAGCAGTTCTTC.

Concerning this clone itself: An end of the junction differs from the germline gene, which may be a read error. The chain carries TRBV7-7 and TRBJ2-1; D is possibly TRBD1 (6 bases). Germline V gene sequence: CDR1 SSHAT, CDR2 FNYEAQ (reference sequence). This CDR3 is built from 15 residues. The CDR3: CASSPGQWSYNEQFF. CDR3 DNA: TGTGCTAGCAGCCCTGGACAGTGGTCCTACAATGAGCAGTTCTTC.

CDR3: CASSRAQDSGNTIYF. The CDR3 DNA reads as TGCGCCAGCAGCCGAGCACAGGACTCTGGAAACACCATATATTTT. V is TRBV4-1 and J is TRBJ1-3; a weak D match, TRBD1 (5 bases). This CDR3 contains 15 residues. Germline V gene lookup returns CDR1 MGHRA and CDR2 YSYEKL. V was shortened by 4 bases and J by 0 bases, with 10 bases between the two germline ends.

This sequence joins TRBV11-3 and TRBJ1-5; no definite D call. From germline, CDR1 is SGHNT and CDR2 YENEEA. This CDR3 region has 13 residues. The V and J ends lost 5 bases and 15 bases respectively, with 20 bases between them. In nucleotides, the CDR3 is TGTGCCAGCAGCCCCCAAGGCTGCAAAGCGACGCATTTT. Protein product: CASSPQGCKATHF. Drawing the rest from reference TRBV11-3 and TRBJ1-5, the complete variable domain is EAGVVQSPRYKIIEKKQPVAFWCNPISGHNTLYWYLQNLGQGPELLIRYENEEAVDDSQLPKDRFSAERLKGVDSTLKIQPAELGDSAVYLCASSPQGCKATHFGDGTRLSIL.

The gene calls are TRBV5-5 and TRBJ1-2; 11 positions agree with TRBD1. The germline CDR1 and CDR2 sequences are SGHKS and YYEKEE (reference sequence). V lost 3 bases and J lost 3; bases outside the gene matches: 13. This CDR3 is 18 amino acids long. This CDR3 is CASSSDWDRGTVDYGYTF. DNA of the CDR3: TGTGCCAGCAGCTCCGACTGGGACAGGGGGACGGTCGACTATGGCTACACCTTC.

The chain employs TRBV2 and TRBJ2-3, with 8 positions matching TRBD2. Per germline, CDR1 SNHLY and CDR2 FYNNEI. Losses at the gene ends were 10 bases for V and 5 bases for J; bases not matched to a gene: 11. The CDR3 totals 14 residues. As DNA, the CDR3 is TGTGCCACCCGGGTAGCGGGGATGGGAGATACGCAGTATTTT. Protein: CATRVAGMGDTQYF.

The chain carries TRBV6-6 and TRBJ2-5, with no clear D. The CDR3 loop spans 14 amino acids. The germline gives CDR1 MNHNY, CDR2 SVGAGI (reference sequence). V was shortened by 6 bases and J by 4 bases, with 15 bases between the two germline ends. For the CDR3, the DNA is TGTGCCAGCAGCCGCCGGGCGAGTGGAGAGACCCAGTACTTC. Translated: CASSRRASGETQYF.

This chain links TRBV7-3 with TRBJ2-3, with 13 bases matching TRBD2. Germline loops: CDR1 SGHTA, CDR2 FQGTGA. Trimming cost V 5 bases and J 6 bases; bases outside gene matches: 17. The CDR3 consists of 19 residues. Here the CDR3 DNA reads TGTGCCAGCAGCGCCCGACCCACTAGCGGGGGGGCCTCTACTGATACGCAGTATTTT. Protein sequence: CASSARPTSGGASTDTQYF.

The rearrangement links TRBV21-1 to TRBJ2-3. TRBV21-1 is shown as a pseudogene. The CDR3 spans 17 residues. This CDR3 reads CASSTSGNPSGTDTQYF. The CDR3, as DNA: TGTGCCAGCAGCACCTCTGGGAACCCTTCTGGCACAGATACGCAGTATTTT.

The CDR3 region is CAISDADRRGVSSGYTF. The CDR3 DNA reads TGTGCCATCAGTGACGCGGACAGACGGGGCGTTTCCAGTGGCTACACCTTC. The chain recombines TRBV10-3 with TRBJ1-2; weak D call: TRBD1 (6 bases). In germline, CDR1 is ENHRY, CDR2 SYGVKD. The CDR3 loop spans 17 amino acids. V gave up 3 bases and J gave up 7 bases, with 24 bases separating them.

The chain uses TRBV6-1 and TRBJ1-5; maybe TRBD1 (5 bases). V dropped 3 bases and J dropped 1 base, with 7 bases sitting between them. Germline V gene lookup returns CDR1 MNHNS and CDR2 SASEGT. The CDR3 has 14 residues. CDR3 region: CASSDRASNQPQHF. CDR3 in DNA: TGTGCCAGCAGTGACAGGGCAAGCAATCAGCCCCAGCATTTT.

The rearrangement uses TRBV9 and TRBJ1-5; 7 nucleotides align to TRBD1. The CDR3 loop spans 14 amino acids. The trim removed 4 bases at V and 2 bases at J, leaving 3 bases unmatched. Germline-derived CDR1 and CDR2 are SGDLS and YYNGEE. This CDR3 reads CASSKGQGNQPQHF. The CDR3, as DNA: TGTGCCAGCAGCAAAGGACAGGGCAATCAGCCCCAGCATTTT.